A selection of T cell receptor beta chains follows, all from one sample in a study of T cell responses to AZD1222 COVID-19 vaccine. Libraries were prepared by immunoSEQ multiplex PCR; TCRdb keeps only in-frame clonotypes and omits some of them. The sample has tens of thousands of clones, 85% to 90% seen once. Sequencing was performed on peripheral blood, taken on day 0 of AZD1222 vaccination. The receptors were sampled from an adult in good health. CDR3s include the opening cysteine and the closing phenylalanine or tryptophan. The D gene is left open where the match is weak. Only some rows state a clone size, as once, few, many or a class for expanded clones.

D gene: TRBD2
J gene: TRBJ2-1
V gene: TRBV18
clone size: -
CDR3 protein: CASSSRHETSGQGDEQFF
CDR3 DNA: TGTGCCAGCTCATCACGCCACGAGACTAGCGGGCAGGGGGATGAGCAGTTCTTC

D gene: -
J gene: TRBJ1-1
V gene: TRBV28
clone size: -
CDR3 protein: CASSLQTNTEAFF
CDR3 DNA: TGTGCCAGCAGTTTACAGACGAACACTGAAGCTTTCTTT

D gene: TRBD2
J gene: TRBJ2-2
V gene: TRBV6-4
clone size: few
CDR3 protein: CASSTSGGETGELFF
CDR3 DNA: TGTGCCAGCAGTACTAGCGGGGGAGAGACCGGGGAGCTGTTTTTT

D gene: TRBD1
J gene: TRBJ1-2
V gene: TRBV25-1
clone size: once
CDR3 protein: CASSGAGTANYGYTF
CDR3 DNA: TGTGCCAGCAGCGGTGCCGGGACAGCTAACTATGGCTACACCTTC

D gene: -
J gene: TRBJ2-7
V gene: TRBV28
clone size: -
CDR3 protein: CASSLSGRYEQYF
CDR3 DNA: TGTGCCAGCAGTTTATCAGGGAGATACGAGCAGTACTTC

D gene: TRBD1
J gene: TRBJ1-6
V gene: TRBV9
clone size: -
CDR3 protein: CASSKGQGNSPLHF
CDR3 DNA: TGTGCCAGCAGCAAAGGACAGGGGAATTCACCCCTCCACTTT

D gene: TRBD1
J gene: TRBJ2-7
V gene: TRBV2
clone size: few
CDR3 protein: CASSRQGYEQYF
CDR3 DNA: TGTGCCAGCAGCCGACAGGGCTACGAGCAGTACTTC

D gene: -
J gene: TRBJ2-5
V gene: TRBV5-4
clone size: -
CDR3 protein: CASSLGLPGETQYF
CDR3 DNA: TGTGCCAGCAGCTTGGGTCTACCCGGAGAGACCCAGTACTTC

D gene: -
J gene: TRBJ1-1
V gene: TRBV9
clone size: -
CDR3 protein: CASSETRVGTEAFF
CDR3 DNA: TGTGCCAGCAGCGAAACCAGGGTTGGCACTGAAGCTTTCTTT

D gene: -
J gene: TRBJ1-2
V gene: TRBV5-8
clone size: -
CDR3 protein: CASSLAGDYGYTF
CDR3 DNA: TGTGCCAGCAGCTTGGCGGGGGACTATGGCTACACCTTC

D gene: -
J gene: TRBJ1-6
V gene: TRBV3-1/TRBV3-2
clone size: -
CDR3 protein: CASSQGPGAIGAPLHF
CDR3 DNA: TGTGCCAGCAGCCAAGGCCCGGGGGCGATCGGGGCACCCCTCCACTTT

D gene: TRBD1
J gene: TRBJ1-1
V gene: TRBV18
clone size: -
CDR3 protein: CASSVSGTGHNTEAFF
CDR3 DNA: TGTGCCAGCTCCGTGAGCGGGACAGGGCATAACACTGAAGCTTTCTTT

D gene: TRBD1
J gene: TRBJ1-1
V gene: TRBV28
clone size: few
CDR3 protein: CASRTGGGNTEAFF
CDR3 DNA: TGTGCCAGCAGAACAGGGGGCGGAAACACTGAAGCTTTCTTT

D gene: TRBD1
J gene: TRBJ2-5
V gene: TRBV10-3
clone size: -
CDR3 protein: CAISGSGTGVSETQYF
CDR3 DNA: TGTGCCATCAGTGGGTCCGGGACAGGGGTCTCAGAGACCCAGTACTTC

D gene: -
J gene: TRBJ2-5
V gene: TRBV9
clone size: -
CDR3 protein: CASSDHQETQYF
CDR3 DNA: TGTGCCAGCAGCGACCACCAAGAGACCCAGTACTTC

D gene: -
J gene: TRBJ1-2
V gene: TRBV12-3/TRBV12-4
clone size: -
CDR3 protein: CASSPIPGSGYTF
CDR3 DNA: TGTGCCAGCAGTCCAATCCCAGGGTCTGGCTACACCTTC

D gene: TRBD2
J gene: TRBJ2-3
V gene: TRBV9
clone size: -
CDR3 protein: CASSVYGLGGFTDTQYF
CDR3 DNA: TGTGCCAGCAGCGTGTACGGACTCGGGGGGTTCACAGATACGCAGTATTTT

D gene: -
J gene: TRBJ1-2
V gene: TRBV9
clone size: -
CDR3 protein: CASSVGPVGGYTF
CDR3 DNA: TGTGCCAGCAGCGTGGGCCCGGTAGGCGGCTACACCTTC

D gene: -
J gene: TRBJ1-3
V gene: TRBV28
clone size: few
CDR3 protein: CASSLRVSGNTIYF
CDR3 DNA: TGTGCCAGCAGCCTAAGGGTATCTGGAAACACCATATATTTT

D gene: -
J gene: TRBJ2-1
V gene: TRBV12-5
clone size: few
CDR3 protein: CASGSGLSNEQFF
CDR3 DNA: TGTGCTAGTGGTTCCGGACTATCCAATGAGCAGTTCTTC

D gene: -
J gene: TRBJ1-2
V gene: TRBV12-3/TRBV12-4
clone size: -
CDR3 protein: CASSLGALTGYTF
CDR3 DNA: TGTGCCAGCAGTTTAGGGGCTCTAACTGGCTACACCTTC

D gene: TRBD2
J gene: TRBJ2-1
V gene: TRBV30
clone size: -
CDR3 protein: CAWISRRGTSGYNEQFF
CDR3 DNA: TGTGCCTGGATATCTAGGAGGGGGACTAGCGGATACAATGAGCAGTTCTTC

D gene: -
J gene: TRBJ2-2
V gene: TRBV7-3
clone size: few
CDR3 protein: CASSPLSGELFF
CDR3 DNA: TGTGCCAGCAGCCCCTTATCCGGGGAGCTGTTTTTT

D gene: -
J gene: TRBJ1-1
V gene: TRBV11-3
clone size: -
CDR3 protein: CASRFQGKAFF
CDR3 DNA: TGTGCCAGCCGATTCCAGGGGAAAGCTTTCTTT

D gene: -
J gene: TRBJ2-5
V gene: TRBV6-5
clone size: -
CDR3 protein: CASTPSGLGGETQYF
CDR3 DNA: TGTGCCAGCACCCCTAGCGGCCTAGGGGGAGAGACCCAGTACTTC

D gene: -
J gene: TRBJ1-4
V gene: TRBV6-5
clone size: -
CDR3 protein: CASRDTSTNEKLFF
CDR3 DNA: TGTGCCAGCAGGGACACCTCAACTAATGAAAAACTGTTTTTT

D gene: -
J gene: TRBJ2-2
V gene: TRBV27
clone size: -
CDR3 protein: CASSLSANLLTGELFF
CDR3 DNA: TGTGCCAGCAGTTTATCGGCCAACTTACTCACCGGGGAGCTGTTTTTT

D gene: TRBD1
J gene: TRBJ2-3
V gene: TRBV7-9
clone size: -
CDR3 protein: CASSLVQGNRDTQYF
CDR3 DNA: TGTGCCAGCAGCTTAGTACAGGGGAATAGAGATACGCAGTATTTT

D gene: -
J gene: TRBJ2-2
V gene: TRBV2
clone size: -
CDR3 protein: CASRWSANTGELFF
CDR3 DNA: TGTGCCAGCCGTTGGTCCGCGAACACCGGGGAGCTGTTTTTT

D gene: -
J gene: TRBJ1-2
V gene: TRBV7-3
clone size: -
CDR3 protein: CASSPGGGYGYTF
CDR3 DNA: TGTGCCAGCAGCCCGGGGGGAGGCTATGGCTACACCTTC

D gene: -
J gene: TRBJ1-2
V gene: TRBV15
clone size: -
CDR3 protein: CATSRDRVGTTANYGYTF
CDR3 DNA: TGTGCCACCAGCAGAGATCGGGTAGGGACAACAGCTAACTATGGCTACACCTTC

D gene: TRBD2
J gene: TRBJ2-1
V gene: TRBV10-3
clone size: -
CDR3 protein: CAISGGTSFYNEQFF
CDR3 DNA: TGTGCCATCAGTGGGGGGACTAGTTTTTACAATGAGCAGTTCTTC

D gene: -
J gene: TRBJ1-2
V gene: TRBV4-1
clone size: -
CDR3 protein: CARSPQGFPGYTF
CDR3 DNA: TGCGCCCGCAGCCCACAGGGTTTCCCTGGCTACACCTTC

D gene: -
J gene: TRBJ2-1
V gene: TRBV27
clone size: -
CDR3 protein: CASSFGGDEQFF
CDR3 DNA: TGTGCCAGCAGTTTCGGGGGCGATGAGCAGTTCTTC

D gene: TRBD2
J gene: TRBJ2-1
V gene: TRBV7-3
clone size: -
CDR3 protein: CASTRRGGASGHNEQFF
CDR3 DNA: TGTGCCAGCACCCGCAGAGGGGGGGCTAGCGGGCACAATGAGCAGTTCTTC

D gene: -
J gene: TRBJ2-7
V gene: TRBV15
clone size: -
CDR3 protein: CATSSTRLTYEQYF
CDR3 DNA: TGTGCCACCAGCAGTACCAGGTTGACCTACGAGCAGTACTTC

D gene: -
J gene: TRBJ1-4
V gene: TRBV30
clone size: -
CDR3 protein: CAWSRDTQNEKLFF
CDR3 DNA: TGTGCCTGGAGTAGGGACACCCAGAATGAAAAACTGTTTTTT

D gene: -
J gene: TRBJ1-1
V gene: TRBV7-9
clone size: -
CDR3 protein: CASSLGETEAFF
CDR3 DNA: TGTGCCAGCAGCTTAGGGGAGACTGAAGCTTTCTTT

D gene: -
J gene: TRBJ2-7
V gene: TRBV11-3
clone size: -
CDR3 protein: CASSSLAASSYEQYF
CDR3 DNA: TGTGCCAGCAGCTCCTTAGCGGCCAGCTCCTACGAGCAGTACTTC

D gene: -
J gene: TRBJ2-1
V gene: TRBV27
clone size: -
CDR3 protein: CASGVSSYNEQFF
CDR3 DNA: TGTGCCAGCGGCGTAAGCTCCTACAATGAGCAGTTCTTC

D gene: -
J gene: TRBJ2-1
V gene: TRBV30
clone size: -
CDR3 protein: CAWSLGRENEQFF
CDR3 DNA: TGTGCCTGGAGCCTAGGACGAGAAAATGAGCAGTTCTTC

D gene: -
J gene: TRBJ1-2
V gene: TRBV12-3/TRBV12-4
clone size: -
CDR3 protein: CASSPIDSYGYTF
CDR3 DNA: TGTGCCAGCAGTCCTATCGACAGCTATGGCTACACCTTC

D gene: TRBD1
J gene: TRBJ1-5
V gene: TRBV30
clone size: -
CDR3 protein: CAWSVPGGPQHF
CDR3 DNA: TGTGCCTGGAGTGTCCCAGGGGGGCCCCAGCATTTT